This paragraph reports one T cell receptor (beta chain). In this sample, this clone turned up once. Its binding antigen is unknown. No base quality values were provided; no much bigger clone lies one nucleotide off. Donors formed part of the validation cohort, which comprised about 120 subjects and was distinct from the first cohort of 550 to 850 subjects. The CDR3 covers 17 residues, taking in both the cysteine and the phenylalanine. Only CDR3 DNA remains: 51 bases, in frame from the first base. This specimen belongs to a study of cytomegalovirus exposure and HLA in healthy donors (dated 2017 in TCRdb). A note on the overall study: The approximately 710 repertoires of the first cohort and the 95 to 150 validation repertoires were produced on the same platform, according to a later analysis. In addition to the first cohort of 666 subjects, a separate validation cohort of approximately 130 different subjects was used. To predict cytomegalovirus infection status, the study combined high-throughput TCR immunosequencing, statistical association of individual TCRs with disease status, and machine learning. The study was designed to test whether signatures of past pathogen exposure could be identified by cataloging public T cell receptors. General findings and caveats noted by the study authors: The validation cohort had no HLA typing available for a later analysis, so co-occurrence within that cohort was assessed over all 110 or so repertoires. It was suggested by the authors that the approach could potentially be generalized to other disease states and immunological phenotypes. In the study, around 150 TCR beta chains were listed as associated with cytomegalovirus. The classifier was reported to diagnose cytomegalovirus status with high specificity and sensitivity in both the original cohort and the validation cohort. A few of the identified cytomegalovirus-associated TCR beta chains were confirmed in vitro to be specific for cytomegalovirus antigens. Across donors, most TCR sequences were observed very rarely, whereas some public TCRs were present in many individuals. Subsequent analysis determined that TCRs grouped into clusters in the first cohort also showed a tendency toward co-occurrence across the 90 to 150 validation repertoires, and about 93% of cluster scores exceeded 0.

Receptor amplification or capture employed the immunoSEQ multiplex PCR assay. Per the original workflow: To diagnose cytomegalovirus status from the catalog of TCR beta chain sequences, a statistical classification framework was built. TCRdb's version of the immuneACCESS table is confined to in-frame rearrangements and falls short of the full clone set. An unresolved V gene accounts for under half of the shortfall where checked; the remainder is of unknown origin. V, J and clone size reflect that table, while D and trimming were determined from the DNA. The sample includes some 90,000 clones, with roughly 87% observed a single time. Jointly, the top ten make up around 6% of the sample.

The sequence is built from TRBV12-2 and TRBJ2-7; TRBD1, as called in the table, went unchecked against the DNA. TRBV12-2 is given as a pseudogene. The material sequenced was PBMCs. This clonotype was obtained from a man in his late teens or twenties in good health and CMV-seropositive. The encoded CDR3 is CASRLDWERTGDGEQYF. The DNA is TGTGCAAGTCGCTTAGATTGGGAGAGGACAGGGGACGGGGAGCAGTACTTC.